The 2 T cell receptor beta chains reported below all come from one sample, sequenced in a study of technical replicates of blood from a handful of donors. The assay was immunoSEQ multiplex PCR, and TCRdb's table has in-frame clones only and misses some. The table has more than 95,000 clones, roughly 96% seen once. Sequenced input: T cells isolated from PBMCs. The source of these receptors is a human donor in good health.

The CDR3 sequence is CASSLASGSSTEQFF. In DNA form, the CDR3 reads TGTGCCAGCAGCTTAGCTAGCGGGAGTTCCACTGAGCAGTTCTTC. The chain carries TRBV7-9 and TRBJ2-1; 9 bases are shared with TRBD2. V shed 0 bases, J shed 9 bases, and the junction held 6 bases outside the gene matches. The CDR3 totals 15 residues. Germline loops: CDR1 SEHNR, CDR2 FQNEAQ (reference sequence).

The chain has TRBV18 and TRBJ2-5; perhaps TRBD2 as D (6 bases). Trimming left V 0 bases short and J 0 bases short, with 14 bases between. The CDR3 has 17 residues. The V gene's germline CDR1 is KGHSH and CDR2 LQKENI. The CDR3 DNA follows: TGTGCCAGCTCACCACCTGGGTGGTCGGGAGACCAAGAGACCCAGTACTTC. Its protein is CASSPPGWSGDQETQYF.